These T cell receptor beta chains were read from a single sample in a study of siplizumab effects on memory and regulatory T cells. Libraries were prepared by immunoSEQ multiplex PCR; TCRdb keeps only in-frame clonotypes and omits some of them. The top ten clones hold more than 25% of a sample with over 60,000 clones, 91% of them seen once. Input material: CD8+ T cells sorted from blood. The source of these receptors is a human donor in good health. CDR3s include the opening cysteine and the closing phenylalanine or tryptophan.

V gene	J gene	CDR3 length	CDR3 protein
TRBV6-5	TRBJ2-1	15	CASSLLAGAYNEQFF
TRBV4-1	TRBJ2-7	14	CASSPFEEYYEQYF
TRBV30	TRBJ2-7	14	CAWSQWDSQYEQYF
TRBV6-5	TRBJ1-2	14	CASSVRGYGYGYTF
TRBV7-9	TRBJ2-3	15	CASSLGVIGTDTQYF
TRBV9	TRBJ2-7	14	CASSGGGGIYEQYF
TRBV5-1	TRBJ1-6	21	CASSLVPGQGALRYDNSPLHF
TRBV5-1	TRBJ2-7	15	CASSLDSGAIYEQYF
TRBV1	TRBJ2-6	20	CTSSLTSGRAWSSGANVLTF
TRBV27	TRBJ1-2	15	CASSFSGSGSYGYTF
TRBV27	TRBJ1-3	15	CASSLSGGSGNTIYF
TRBV6-1	TRBJ2-4	16	CASSGFSGTVRNIQYF
TRBV5-6	TRBJ1-1	12	CASSFQNTEAFF
TRBV9	TRBJ2-7	15	CASSPSGSGNYEQYF
TRBV27	TRBJ2-3	14	CASSFISSTDTQYF
TRBV19	TRBJ1-2	13	CASSLGGLDGYTF
TRBV27	TRBJ2-2	16	CASSLRLAGSVGELFF
TRBV10-3	TRBJ2-7	14	CAIGKGPLTDEQYF
TRBV19	TRBJ2-3	11	CASKTTDTQYF
TRBV28	TRBJ2-5	15	CASSPRDTAQETQYF
TRBV7-6	TRBJ2-7	13	CASSPIGVYEQYF
TRBV5-4	TRBJ2-1	18	CASSLGLAGGPPYNEQFF
TRBV4-1	TRBJ1-1	15	CASSQGLGTVFEAFF
TRBV27	TRBJ2-7	15	CASSPSGTGSDEQYF
TRBV2	TRBJ1-3	15	CASSLYRGPGNTIYF